This T cell receptor beta chain is drawn from a study of blood T cell repertoires in COVID-19. Study in general: Samples came from the United States, Italy and Spain, spanning acute and convalescent COVID-19. T cells, B-cell-depleted T cells, or PBMCs provided the cDNA or gDNA that served as material.

The CDR3 has 15 amino acids. Germline V gives CDR1 LGHDT, CDR2 YNNKEL (reference sequence). V was cut by 4 bases and J by 6 bases, with 16 bases left in between. Generated by immunoSEQ multiplex PCR, the TCRdb table keeps only in-frame clones and is missing some. The sample lists around 84,000 clones; about 82% were seen once. This receptor was identified in a man aged 80 or over with active or convalescent COVID-19. Sequenced material: peripheral blood. The chain uses TRBV3-1 (or the pseudogene TRBV3-2) and TRBJ1-5; D remains unclear. CDR3 in DNA: TGTGCCAGCAGCCCAAACCTTAGAGCCGGTCAGCCCCAGCATTTT. Its protein is CASSPNLRAGQPQHF.